In its sample, the clone carrying this T cell receptor (beta chain) was seen once. The table came from immunoSEQ multiplex PCR; TCRdb's copy has only in-frame clones and leaves some out. The sample contains under 110,000 clones, 85% to 95% of which appear only once. The data are from a study of T cell changes during pregnancy in multiple sclerosis. The V and J ends lost 6 bases and 3 bases, in that order; junction bases with no gene match: 11. Germline V gene lookup returns CDR1 MNHEY and CDR2 SMNVEV (reference sequence). The CDR3 is 15 amino acids. The source material was peripheral blood, sampled after pregnancy. The chain uses TRBV27 and TRBJ2-7; 7 positions match TRBD1. The receptor comes from a female donor with multiple sclerosis, enrolled in a pregnancy study. The DNA for the CDR3 is TGTGCCAGCAGCCAGATTCACAGGGGCGACTACGAGCAGTACTTC. Its protein product is CASSQIHRGDYEQYF.